The clone carrying this T cell receptor beta chain was seen many times. Its antigen is not identified. Trimming removed 2 bases from V and 3 bases from J; junction bases left unmatched: 4. Germline V CDR1 and CDR2: SGHRS, YFSETQ. CDR3 length equals 14 residues. TCR beta CDR3 regions were amplified from RNA. The TCR CDR3 was amplified in a first-round RT-PCR using the HTBI primer set. TCRdb used MiXCR to reprocess the multiplex PCR reads, holding one entry per CDR3 protein. The data hold around 250,000 distinct CDR3 sequences, with just over 14% observed a single time. This entry comes from a study of T cells in Graves' hyperthyroidism and ophthalmopathy. Findings of the study overall: Among thyroid clonotypes expanded above 0.001, most also appeared in blood.

The chain uses TRBV5-1 and TRBJ2-7; TRBD1 agrees at 8 bases. Sequenced input: blood. The receptor was isolated from a middle-aged woman with Graves' hyperthyroidism that later progressed to Graves' ophthalmopathy. The CDR3 nucleotides are TGCGCCAGCAGCTTTGGACAGGGTTTCTACGAGCAGTACTTC. Translating it yields CASSFGQGFYEQYF.